This T cell receptor beta chain comes out of a study of shared clonotypes between healthy human individuals. Data came from immunoSEQ multiplex PCR; TCRdb stores just in-frame clones and leaves some out. The data show 950,000 to 1,100,000 clones, approximately 80% seen once. CDR3 size: 11 residues. Per germline, CDR1 SNHLY and CDR2 FYNNEI. Trimming pared 10 bases from V and 0 bases from J, leaving 6 bases between. The receptor was isolated from a man aged 18 to 30 in good health. Some clones in this sample may be carry-over from other donors' samples. The sample comprised memory CD4+ T cells from PBMCs. Subset given: CD45RA-negative fraction. V is TRBV2 and J is TRBJ1-1; D call uncertain. The CDR3 loop reads CATRMNTEAFF. DNA for the CDR3: TGTGCCACCAGAATGAACACTGAAGCTTTCTTT. Variable domain in full (rest from reference TRBV2 and TRBJ1-1): EPEVTQTPSHQVTQMGQEVILRCVPISNHLYFYWYRQILGQKVEFLVSFYNNEISEKSEIFDDQFSVERPDGSNFTLKIRSTKLEDSAMYFCATRMNTEAFFGQGTRLTVV.